This record looks at one T cell receptor (beta chain) sequence and its context. The data originate from a study of cytomegalovirus exposure and HLA in healthy donors. Study in general: Among around 200 million T cells, an earlier analysis found approximately 110 million unique TCR beta sequences.

This CDR3 has 17 residues. Trimming removed 5 bases from V and 0 bases from J, with 19 bases in between. CDR1 is SGHRS, CDR2 YFSETQ, per germline. PCR amplification relied on 60 Vbeta primers (plus 13 Jbeta primers). Assay used: immunoSEQ multiplex PCR; TCRdb lists only in-frame clones, some missing. The sample has about 100,000 clones, over 75% seen once. This receptor was taken from a young man in good health and CMV-seronegative. Specimen: PBMCs. The chain employs TRBV5-1 and TRBJ2-3, with a weak D call TRBD1 (6 bases). DNA of the CDR3: TGCGCCAGCAGTTTGAGTCGACAGGACATTAGCACAGATACGCAGTATTTT. It specifies CASSLSRQDISTDTQYF.